One and the same sample provided the 26 T cell receptor beta chains below, sequenced in a study of shared clonotypes between healthy human individuals. Assay used: immunoSEQ multiplex PCR; TCRdb lists only in-frame clones, some missing. The sample carries about 1 million clones, 75% to 85% recorded once. Sequencing was carried out using memory CD4+ T cells from PBMCs. Subset here: CD45RA-negative fraction. These receptors were collected from a man aged 18 to 35 in good health. Some clones in this sample may be carry-over from other donors' samples.

The chain has TRBV2 and TRBJ1-3; 7 nucleotides line up with TRBD1. With 8 bases clipped from V and 0 bases from J, the junction kept 7 bases outside the gene matches. CDR1 is SNHLY, CDR2 FYNNEI, per germline. The CDR3 loop spans 15 amino acids. The CDR3 bases are TGTGCCAGCGGGGACAGCACCTACTCTGGAAACACCATATATTTT. This sequence encodes CASGDSTYSGNTIYF. Combining the CDR3 with reference TRBV2 and TRBJ1-3 gives the whole variable domain EPEVTQTPSHQVTQMGQEVILRCVPISNHLYFYWYRQILGQKVEFLVSFYNNEISEKSEIFDDQFSVERPDGSNFTLKIRSTKLEDSAMYFCASGDSTYSGNTIYFGEGSWLTVV.

The V call is TRBV27, the J call TRBJ1-4, with TRBD1 matching over 7 bases. Germline V lookup: CDR1 MNHEY, CDR2 SMNVEV (reference sequence). The CDR3 is made up of 14 amino acids. The V gene end was trimmed by 5 bases and the J gene end by 7 bases; junction bases not matched to a gene: 7. The CDR3 nucleotides are TGTGCCAGCAGTCAACAGGGGTGGGGTGAAAAACTGTTTTTT. Translation: CASSQQGWGEKLFF.

The V and J genes are TRBV19 and TRBJ2-7; 8 bases are shared with TRBD1. Germline V CDR1 and CDR2: LNHDA, SQIVND (reference sequence). Trimming at V came to 4 bases and at J to 1 base, leaving 9 bases not matched to a gene. The CDR3 consists of 16 residues. The CDR3 reads CASSTGQGYVSYEQYF. The CDR3 DNA sequence: TGTGCCAGTAGTACCGGACAGGGTTATGTATCCTACGAGCAGTACTTC.

CDR3 loop: CASTRSCDSSYNEQFF. The CDR3 DNA reads TGTGCCAGCACCCGAAGTTGCGATAGCTCCTACAATGAGCAGTTCTTC. V is TRBV21-1 and J is TRBJ2-1; TRBD2 was called by the table and not checked on the DNA. TRBV21-1 is a pseudogene. CDR3 length equals 16 residues.

The V and J genes are TRBV19 and TRBJ2-7; 9 bases are shared with TRBD1. The J segment lost 4 bases and the V segment lost 5 bases, leaving 9 bases of the junction unmatched. The CDR3 length is 15 residues. Per the germline V gene, CDR1 is LNHDA and CDR2 is SQIVND (reference sequence). Here the CDR3 DNA reads TGTGCCAGTAGTGCAACCGGGACAGGGCTTTACGAGCAGTACTTC. Protein: CASSATGTGLYEQYF.

This chain uses TRBV19 with TRBJ1-5; 8 nucleotides align to TRBD1. The V segment lost 7 bases and the J segment 7 bases; nucleotides outside the gene matches: 6. Looked up from germline, CDR1 is LNHDA and CDR2 is SQIVND (reference sequence). The length of the CDR3 is 13 residues. As DNA, the CDR3 is TGTGCCAGTAATCCGGACAGGGACCAGCCCCAGCATTTT. This sequence encodes CASNPDRDQPQHF.

The gene calls are TRBV4-1 and TRBJ2-4; maybe TRBD2 (5 bases). Trimming took off 4 bases at V and 1 base at J, with 14 bases between the two ends. Germline CDR1 reads MGHRA; CDR2 reads YSYEKL. This CDR3 has 16 residues. The CDR3 loop reads CASSRDYVVAKNIQYF. In DNA, the CDR3 is TGCGCCAGCAGCCGAGACTACGTTGTGGCCAAAAACATTCAGTACTTC.

The chain recombines TRBV11-3 with TRBJ2-1; D is unresolved. V was cut by 0 bases and J by 8 bases, with 2 bases left in between. Germline CDR1 is SGHNT and CDR2 is YENEEA. This CDR3 is 11 amino acids long. CDR3 nucleotides: TGTGCCAGCAGCTTAGATGATGAGCAGTTCTTC. As protein: CASSLDDEQFF.

The J gene is TRBJ1-5, the V gene TRBV28; 7 bases line up with TRBD1. Looked up from germline, CDR1 is MDHEN and CDR2 is SYDVKM. The CDR3 has 14 amino acids. Trimming took 3 bases from V and 5 from J; bases not matched to a gene: 4. Here the CDR3 reads CASSLSRGYQPQHF. Written as DNA, the CDR3 is TGTGCCAGCAGTTTGAGCAGGGGGTATCAGCCCCAGCATTTT.

This clone occurred many times. Other DNA sequences of this sample code for an identical CDR3. V and J are TRBV5-1 and TRBJ2-2; 8 bases agree with TRBD1. The germline CDR1 and CDR2 sequences are SGHRS and YFSETQ. This CDR3 spans 14 amino acids. V was clipped by 4 bases and J by 1 base; unmatched bases: 0. The DNA for the CDR3 is TGCGCCAGCAGCGGGACAGGGAACACCGGGGAGCTGTTTTTT. As protein: CASSGTGNTGELFF.

This clone is a singleton in its sample. V and J are TRBV6-1 and TRBJ2-5; D is ambiguous. CDR3 length equals 11 residues. The germline V and J ends were trimmed by 6 bases and 3 bases, with 5 bases remaining between them. The germline CDR1 and CDR2 sequences are MNHNS and SASEGT. The CDR3 sequence is CASRIEETQYF. Written as DNA, the CDR3 is TGTGCCAGCAGAATAGAAGAGACCCAGTACTTC.

This clone has just a few counts. The V gene is TRBV7-2, the J gene TRBJ2-7; 9 bases map to TRBD2. Germline CDR1 and CDR2: SGHTA and FQGNSA. Unmatched junction bases numbered 4, after V lost 5 bases and J lost 5 bases. The CDR3 is 13 amino acids. CDR3 residues: CASSQGLAHEQYF. The CDR3 DNA reads as TGTGCCAGCAGCCAGGGACTAGCTCACGAGCAGTACTTC.

The chain employs TRBV5-1 and TRBJ1-1, with 8 bases that match TRBD1. The CDR3 totals 16 residues. The junction had 6 bases not matched to a gene; V was cut back by 0 bases and J by 2 bases. Germline-derived CDR1 and CDR2 are SGHRS and YFSETQ. The CDR3, as DNA: TGCGCCAGCAGCTTGGTTGCAGGGGGCGGAAACACTGAAGCTTTCTTT. Translated: CASSLVAGGGNTEAFF.

J is TRBJ1-3 and V is TRBV30, with unresolved D. The CDR3 spans 13 residues. V was clipped by 7 bases and J by 0 bases, with 10 bases between them. The V gene's germline CDR1 is GTSNPN and CDR2 SVGIG (reference sequence). The CDR3 reads CAFAANSGNTIYF. In DNA form, the CDR3 reads TGTGCCTTTGCAGCCAACTCTGGAAACACCATATATTTT. Filled out from reference TRBV30 and TRBJ1-3, the complete variable domain reads SQTIHQWPATLVQPVGSPLSLECTVEGTSNPNLYWYRQAAGRGLQLLFYSVGIGQISSEVPQNLSASRPQDRQFILSSKKLLLSDSGFYLCAFAANSGNTIYFGEGSWLTVV.

This clone was detected once. The V gene is TRBV2, the J gene TRBJ2-2; D remains ambiguous. Trimming left V 6 bases short and J 6 bases short, with 8 bases between. The CDR3 runs 12 residues. Germline-derived CDR1 and CDR2 are SNHLY and FYNNEI. This chain's CDR3 is CASSLDAGELFF. As DNA, the CDR3 is TGTGCCAGCAGCCTAGACGCCGGGGAGCTGTTTTTT.

The chain combines TRBV7-2 with TRBJ2-5; D might be TRBD1 (5 bases). This CDR3 is 11 amino acids long. Germline V gene sequence: CDR1 SGHTA, CDR2 FQGNSA. With 5 bases removed from V and 7 bases from J, the gap between germline ends came to 8 bases. The CDR3 nucleotides are TGTGCCAGCAGCGGGGCAGGGACCCAGTACTTC. It yields the protein CASSGAGTQYF.

This clone has only a few counts. The chain has TRBV9 and TRBJ1-5, with unresolved D. Germline CDR1 is SGDLS and CDR2 is YYNGEE. The V end was cut by 0 bases, the J end by 4 bases, with 5 bases between. This CDR3 has 13 amino acids. In DNA form, the CDR3 reads TGTGCCAGCAGCGTAGGGCTGAATCAGCCCCAGCATTTT. It translates to CASSVGLNQPQHF.

The chain couples TRBV7-9 to TRBJ2-1; 13 bases are a match to TRBD2. Losses at the gene ends were 5 bases for V and 8 bases for J; bases not matched to a gene: 9. The CDR3 has 16 amino acids. Germline V gene sequence: CDR1 SEHNR, CDR2 FQNEAQ (reference sequence). CDR3 in DNA: TGTGCCAGCAGCCCCCGACTAGCGGGAGGACGCGATGAGCAGTTCTTC. Its translation is CASSPRLAGGRDEQFF.

On this clone: This may come from a read error, since a much larger clone is one base off. The rearrangement uses TRBV28 and TRBJ1-1, with D perhaps TRBD1 (5 bases). Deletions cut 5 bases from V and 1 base from J, with 8 bases between. The CDR3 sequence is 13 residues long. Germline assignment: CDR1 MDHEN and CDR2 SYDVKM. The CDR3 DNA reads as TGTGCCAGCAGTCGACAGCCGAACACTGAAGCTTTCTTT. It yields the protein CASSRQPNTEAFF.

CDR3 bases: TGCGCCAGCAGCTTGGTTCCGGTCTCTGGGGCCAACGTCCTGACTTTC. It codes for CASSLVPVSGANVLTF. The V call is TRBV5-1, the J call TRBJ2-6; the D is unclear. Germline V gene sequence: CDR1 SGHRS, CDR2 YFSETQ. Trimming took 0 bases from V and 0 from J, leaving 7 bases between them. This CDR3 has 16 amino acids.

There are many counts of this clone. This chain connects TRBV6-5 to TRBJ1-5; 9 nucleotides match TRBD1. The trim removed 0 bases at V and 7 bases at J, leaving 4 bases unmatched. The CDR3 contains 15 residues. CDR1 and CDR2 (germline): MNHEY, SVGAGI. CDR3 nucleotides: TGTGCCAGCAGTTACTCGGGACAGGGTAGACAGCCCCAGCATTTT. Translation gives CASSYSGQGRQPQHF.

The genes are TRBV19 and TRBJ1-1; D possibly corresponds to TRBD1 (6 bases). The CDR3 sequence is 15 residues long. CDR1 and CDR2 from the germline V gene are LNHDA and SQIVND (reference sequence). V dropped 8 bases and J dropped 2 bases, with 18 bases sitting between them. This CDR3 reads CASLDRGLGNTEAFF. The DNA for the CDR3 is TGTGCCAGTTTGGACAGAGGGTTAGGTAACACTGAAGCTTTCTTT.

V gene TRBV2 combines with J gene TRBJ1-5; possibly TRBD1 for D (5 bases). Germline CDR1 and CDR2: SNHLY and FYNNEI. V lost 3 bases and J lost 2, with 11 bases in between. The length of the CDR3 is 15 residues. As DNA, the CDR3 is TGTGCCAGCAGTGATCAGGGACGAGGCAATCAGCCCCAGCATTTT. It codes for CASSDQGRGNQPQHF.

This clone was picked up a small number of times. For the CDR3, the DNA is TGTGCCAGCAGCGTATCCAGCGTGGCCTACAATGAGCAGTTCTTC. Translated: CASSVSSVAYNEQFF. The gene calls are TRBV9 and TRBJ2-1; no clear D. Germline CDR1 SGDLS, CDR2 YYNGEE. This CDR3 has 15 residues. V lost 1 base to trimming and J lost 2 bases, with 10 bases between them. Full variable domain (outside the CDR3, taken from reference TRBV9 and TRBJ2-1): DSGVTQTPKHLITATGQRVTLRCSPRSGDLSVYWYQQSLDQGLQFLIQYYNGEERAKGNILERFSAQQFPDLHSELNLSSLELGDSALYFCASSVSSVAYNEQFFGPGTRLTVL.

The chain joins TRBV5-1 to TRBJ1-2; D call uncertain. The CDR3 totals 14 residues. Germline V gene data show CDR1 as SGHRS and CDR2 as YFSETQ. Trimming removed 1 base at V and 6 bases at J, with 13 bases between. The CDR3: CASSLTAPRNGYTF. CDR3 sequence (DNA): TGCGCCAGCAGCTTGACGGCCCCCCGGAATGGCTACACCTTC.

J is TRBJ2-3 and V is TRBV7-3; 7 bases are shared with TRBD1. V lost 6 bases, J lost 3 bases, and 9 bases stayed unmatched. The germline gives CDR1 SGHTA, CDR2 FQGTGA. The CDR3 covers 15 residues. The CDR3 reads CASSPLDRITDTQYF. The CDR3, as DNA: TGTGCCAGCAGTCCTTTGGACAGGATAACAGATACGCAGTATTTT.